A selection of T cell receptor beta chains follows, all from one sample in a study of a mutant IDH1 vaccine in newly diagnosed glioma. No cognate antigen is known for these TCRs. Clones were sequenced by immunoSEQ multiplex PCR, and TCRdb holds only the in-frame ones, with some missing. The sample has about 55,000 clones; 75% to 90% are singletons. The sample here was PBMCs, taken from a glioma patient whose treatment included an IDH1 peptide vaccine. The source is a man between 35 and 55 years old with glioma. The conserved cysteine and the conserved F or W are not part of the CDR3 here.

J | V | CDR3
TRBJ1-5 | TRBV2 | ASRVEGTGQPQH
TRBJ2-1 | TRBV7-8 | ASIPQLSYNEQF
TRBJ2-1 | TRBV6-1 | ASSVGGGGRRNNEQF
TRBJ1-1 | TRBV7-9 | ASSLRGDTEAF
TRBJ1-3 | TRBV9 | ASSVGGSRGPGNTIY
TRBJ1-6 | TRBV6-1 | ASSVGTGSGNSPLH
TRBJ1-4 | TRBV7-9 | ASSLSQEEEKLF
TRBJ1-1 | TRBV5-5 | ASSRDRQGNTEAF
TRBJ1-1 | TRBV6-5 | ASSYWATGSGAEAF
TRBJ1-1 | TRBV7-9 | ASSTRGTVNTEAF
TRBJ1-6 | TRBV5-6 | ASSDTRRSPLH
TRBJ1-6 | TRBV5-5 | ASSSSPTGLNSPLH
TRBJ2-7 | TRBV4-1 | ASSRDQPPYEQY
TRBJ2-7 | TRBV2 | ASRGTFAAVEQY
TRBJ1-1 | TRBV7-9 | ASTREGGTEAF
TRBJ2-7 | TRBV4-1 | ASSAGLAGVEQY
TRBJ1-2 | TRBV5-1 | ASSKTGTDYGYT
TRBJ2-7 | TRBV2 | ASSLGLAGREQY
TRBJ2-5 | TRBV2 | ASSRWGPETQY
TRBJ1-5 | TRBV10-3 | AISESGDQPQH
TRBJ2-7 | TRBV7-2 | ASSFSGSNYEQY
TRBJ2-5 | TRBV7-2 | ASSLESGTQY
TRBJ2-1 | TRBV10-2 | ASSDRGGEF
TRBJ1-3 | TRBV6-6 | ASSPGAVGNTIY
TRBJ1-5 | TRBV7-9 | ASGGQGNQPQH
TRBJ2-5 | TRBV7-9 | ASSLASQETQY
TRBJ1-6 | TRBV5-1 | ASSLEFGPGGRPLH
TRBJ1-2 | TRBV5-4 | ASSDDTYGYT
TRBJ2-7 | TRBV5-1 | ASSLWTGNYEQY
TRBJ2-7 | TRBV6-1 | ASCSGGAYEQY
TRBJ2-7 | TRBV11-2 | ASSATSGGEQY
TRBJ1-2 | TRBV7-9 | ASSSMTGGNYGYT
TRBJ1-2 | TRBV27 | ASSFGQGSYGYT
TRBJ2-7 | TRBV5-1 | ASSPTGVSYEQY
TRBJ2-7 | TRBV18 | ASSFLAEQY
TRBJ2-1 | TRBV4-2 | ASSRELTSGGEQF
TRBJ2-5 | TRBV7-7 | ASSLAARQETQY
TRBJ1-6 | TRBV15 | ATSRDPGNSPLH
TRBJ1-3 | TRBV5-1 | ASSSPTGSTETGNTIY